A selection of T cell receptor beta chains follows, all from one sample in a study of shared T cell receptors in the human thymus. Profiling relied on immunoSEQ multiplex PCR, and the TCRdb table lists in-frame clones only, not all of them. Here the sample spans 700,000 to 750,000 clones, 70% to 90% being singletons. The sample also formed part of further work on human thymus T cells.

The specimen sequenced was thymocytes. The receptors derive from a girl under three years old with a congenital heart defect. Each CDR3 is given with its conserved first and last residue. The D gene is left open where the match is weak. Clone size, where shown, is once, few, many, or a class for clones that have expanded.

clone_size j_call v_call d_call cdr3_aa cdr3_nt
- TRBJ1-6 TRBV7-9 TRBD1 CASSGRSGGLAPLHF TGTGCCAGCAGCGGACGTTCAGGGGGTCTCGCACCCCTCCACTTT
- TRBJ1-6 TRBV28 - CASSLRPQPSSPLHF TGTGCCAGCAGTTTACGGCCTCAGCCTAGTTCACCCCTCCACTTT
- TRBJ1-2 TRBV7-2 - CASSLPPFGYTF TGTGCCAGCAGCTTACCCCCCTTTGGCTACACCTTC
- TRBJ1-5 TRBV7-8 TRBD1 CASSFRGDSVNQPQHF TGTGCCAGCAGCTTCAGGGGGGACAGCGTTAATCAGCCCCAGCATTTT
- TRBJ2-3 TRBV6-1 - CASSEEVGTTSTDTQYF TGTGCCAGCAGTGAAGAAGTAGGAACGACTAGCACAGATACGCAGTATTTT
- TRBJ1-3 TRBV27 TRBD1 CASSSHRGLISGNTIYF TGTGCCAGCAGTTCTCACAGGGGGCTTATCTCTGGAAACACCATATATTTT
- TRBJ2-1 TRBV7-2 - CASNPGRGSYNEQFF TGTGCCAGCAACCCAGGGAGGGGGTCCTACAATGAGCAGTTCTTC
- TRBJ1-1 TRBV27 TRBD1 CASSLSTRTGIVPKNTEAFF TGTGCCAGCAGTTTATCCACACGGACAGGGATAGTCCCAAAGAACACTGAAGCTTTCTTT
- TRBJ1-1 TRBV6-1 - CASSEGRNTEAFF TGTGCCAGCAGTGAGGGGAGGAACACTGAAGCTTTCTTT
- TRBJ2-1 TRBV6-5 - CASSPAGLYNEQFF TGTGCCAGCAGTCCGGCGGGACTGTACAATGAGCAGTTCTTC
- TRBJ1-3 TRBV11-2 - CASSLGARASGNTIYF TGTGCCAGCAGCTTAGGGGCTCGTGCCTCTGGAAACACCATATATTTT
- TRBJ1-2 TRBV5-1 TRBD1 CASSLEDRRVDGYTF TGCGCCAGCAGCTTGGAGGACAGGAGAGTTGATGGCTACACCTTC
few TRBJ1-6 TRBV7-2 TRBD1 CASSSDRDRDLINSPLHF TGTGCCAGCAGCTCCGACCGGGACAGAGACCTAATTAATTCACCCCTCCACTTT
few TRBJ1-2 TRBV12-5 - CASGLVYETPLYGYTF TGTGCTAGTGGTTTGGTATACGAAACACCGCTCTATGGCTACACCTTC
- TRBJ2-7 TRBV19 - CASSIDRWGNEQYF TGTGCCAGTAGTATCGACAGGTGGGGAAACGAGCAGTACTTC
once TRBJ1-1 TRBV4-3 TRBD1 CASSQDRTGGYVTEAFF TGCGCCAGCAGCCAAGATCGAACAGGGGGCTACGTCACTGAAGCTTTCTTT
few TRBJ2-5 TRBV18 TRBD2 CASSPRNGGDQETQYF TGTGCCAGCTCACCACGGAACGGGGGGGACCAAGAGACCCAGTACTTC
- TRBJ1-1 TRBV19 - CASSNTPEDRNTEAFF TGTGCCAGTAGCAATACCCCCGAGGACAGGAACACTGAAGCTTTCTTT
- TRBJ1-4 TRBV27 - CASTGAGYEKLFF TGTGCCAGCACAGGGGCTGGGTATGAAAAACTGTTTTTT
- TRBJ1-6 TRBV14 - CASSQDPGTPNSPLHF TGTGCCAGCAGCCAGGACCCCGGGACACCTAATTCACCCCTCCACTTT
once TRBJ1-1 TRBV2 - CASTGEGDTEAFF TGTGCCAGCACCGGAGAGGGAGACACTGAAGCTTTCTTT
few TRBJ1-5 TRBV28 - CASSRVCELDSNQPQHF TGTGCCAGCAGTCGGGTGTGTGAGTTGGATAGCAATCAGCCCCAGCATTTT
few TRBJ1-1 TRBV19 - CASSPGQSEAFF TGTGCCAGTAGTCCCGGACAGTCTGAAGCTTTCTTT
- TRBJ1-3 TRBV19 - CASSTDRGNTIYF TGTGCCAGTAGCACTGACAGGGGAAACACCATATATTTT
- TRBJ1-3 TRBV5-1 TRBD1 CASRKTGKGNTIYF TGCGCCAGCAGGAAGACAGGGAAAGGAAACACCATATATTTT
- TRBJ1-1 TRBV27 - CASSLELNTEAFF TGTGCCAGCAGTTTAGAGTTGAACACTGAAGCTTTCTTT
once TRBJ1-5 TRBV25-1 TRBD1 CAKPDREKPQHF TGTGCCAAACCGGACAGGGAAAAGCCCCAGCATTTT
- TRBJ1-2 TRBV5-6 TRBD1 CASSTRQGAYGYTF TGTGCCAGCAGTACCCGGCAGGGGGCGTACGGCTACACCTTC
- TRBJ2-2 TRBV15 - CATSRVMTGELFF TGTGCCACCAGCAGAGTCATGACCGGGGAGCTGTTTTTT
- TRBJ2-5 TRBV7-8 - CASSRRFVETQYF TGTGCCAGCAGCCGGAGGTTCGTTGAGACCCAGTACTTC
- TRBJ1-2 TRBV29-1 - CSVESGENNYGYTF TGCAGCGTTGAATCAGGGGAGAACAACTATGGCTACACCTTC
- TRBJ2-2 TRBV4-3 TRBD1 CASSQLYDRGRGELFF TGCGCCAGCAGCCAACTGTACGACAGGGGCCGAGGGGAGCTGTTTTTT
- TRBJ1-2 TRBV5-1 - CASSPDSKPNYGYTF TGCGCCAGCAGCCCGGACAGCAAACCTAACTATGGCTACACCTTC
- TRBJ1-2 TRBV28 - CASRRRSDGYTF TGTGCCAGCAGACGACGCAGCGATGGCTACACCTTC
- TRBJ2-5 TRBV7-2 - CASSYPPGDSLETQYF TGTGCCAGCAGCTACCCACCGGGAGACTCCTTGGAGACCCAGTACTTC
few TRBJ2-7 TRBV5-1 - CASRLDWERRVYEQYF TGCGCCAGCAGGTTGGATTGGGAGCGGAGGGTGTACGAGCAGTACTTC
- TRBJ1-1 TRBV2 - CASSPLDPEAFF TGTGCCAGCAGTCCCCTAGACCCTGAAGCTTTCTTT
- TRBJ1-5 TRBV19 TRBD1 CATSLDRRNNQPQHF TGTGCCACCTCCCTGGACAGGCGGAACAATCAGCCCCAGCATTTT
- TRBJ2-7 TRBV6-1 - CASSEHYFYEQYF TGTGCCAGCAGTGAACATTACTTCTACGAGCAGTACTTC
- TRBJ1-5 TRBV7-2 - CASSLGQARSNQPQHF TGTGCCAGCAGCTTAGGACAGGCTAGAAGCAATCAGCCCCAGCATTTT
- TRBJ1-6 TRBV11-2 TRBD1 CASSLGGDRYHNSPLHF TGTGCCAGCAGCTTAGGGGGGGACAGGTACCATAATTCACCCCTCCACTTT